What follows describes a single TCR beta chain. Here immunoSEQ multiplex PCR was the method, and the copy in TCRdb shows in-frame clones only, minus some. The sample shows around 140,000 clones, 80% to 90% of them seen only once. This entry belongs to a study of cytotoxic CD8 clonotypes in ibrutinib-treated CLL. Trimming left V 7 bases short and J 5 bases short, with 17 bases between. The CDR3 contains 15 residues. Germline V CDR1 and CDR2: MDHEN, SYDVKM. The chain carries TRBV28 and TRBJ1-4, with a tentative D call TRBD1 (5 bases). This material consisted of PBMCs, taken after 24 months of ibrutinib treatment. This TCR came from a human donor with chronic lymphocytic leukemia. CDR3: CASKTSPAGNEKLFF. The CDR3 DNA is TGTGCCAGCAAAACTAGTCCGGCAGGGAATGAAAAACTGTTTTTT.